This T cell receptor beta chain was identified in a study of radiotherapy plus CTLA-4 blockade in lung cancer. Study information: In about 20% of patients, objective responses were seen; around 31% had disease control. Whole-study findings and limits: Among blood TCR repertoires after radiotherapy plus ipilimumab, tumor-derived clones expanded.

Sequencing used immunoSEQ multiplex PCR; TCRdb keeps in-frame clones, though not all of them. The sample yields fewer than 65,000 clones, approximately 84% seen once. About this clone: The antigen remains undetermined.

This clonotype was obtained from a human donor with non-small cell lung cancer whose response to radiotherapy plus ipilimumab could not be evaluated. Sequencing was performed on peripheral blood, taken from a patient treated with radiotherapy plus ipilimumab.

The CDR3 sequence: CASSLDRGPGNTIYF. The CDR3 DNA sequence: TGCGCCAGCAGCTTGGACAGGGGCCCTGGAAACACCATATATTTT. This chain links TRBV5-1 with TRBJ1-3, with 7 positions matching TRBD1. CDR1 SGHRS and CDR2 YFSETQ come from the germline V gene. The CDR3 runs 15 residues. Germline trimming cut 0 bases from V and 2 bases from J; bases unmatched to any gene: 2.